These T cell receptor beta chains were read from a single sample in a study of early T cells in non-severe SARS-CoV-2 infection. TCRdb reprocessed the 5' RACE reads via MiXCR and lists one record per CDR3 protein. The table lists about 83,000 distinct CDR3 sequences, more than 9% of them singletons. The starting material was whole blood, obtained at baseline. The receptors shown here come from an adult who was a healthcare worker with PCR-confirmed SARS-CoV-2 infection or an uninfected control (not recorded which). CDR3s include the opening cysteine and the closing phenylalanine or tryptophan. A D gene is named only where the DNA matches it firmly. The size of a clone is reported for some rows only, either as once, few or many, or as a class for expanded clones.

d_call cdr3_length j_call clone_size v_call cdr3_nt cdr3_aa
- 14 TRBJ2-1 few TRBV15 TGTGCCACCTCCCAGGGGGGGAGATACAATGAGCAGTTCTTC CATSQGGRYNEQFF
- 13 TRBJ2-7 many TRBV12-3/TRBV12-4 TGTGCCAGCAGTACCTTTACAACCTACGAGCAGTACTTC CASSTFTTYEQYF
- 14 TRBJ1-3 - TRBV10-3 TGTGCCATCAGTGATACAGTCTCTGGAAACACCATATATTTT CAISDTVSGNTIYF
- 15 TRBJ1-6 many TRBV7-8 TGTGCCAGCAGCTTTGGGGTCCCGGGTGATTCACCCCTCCACTTT CASSFGVPGDSPLHF
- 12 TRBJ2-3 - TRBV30 TGTGCCTGGAGTTATAGCACAGATACGCAGTATTTT CAWSYSTDTQYF
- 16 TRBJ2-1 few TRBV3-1 TGTGCCAGCAGCCCGGTGCTGACAGCCAGGCACAATGAGCAGTTCTTC CASSPVLTARHNEQFF
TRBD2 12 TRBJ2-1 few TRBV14 TGTGCCAGCAGCCAAGATATCGGGGGGGAGTTCTTC CASSQDIGGEFF
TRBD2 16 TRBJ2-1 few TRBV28 TGTGCCAGCAGCACCGTTAGCGGGTCCTCCTACAATGAGCAGTTCTTC CASSTVSGSSYNEQFF
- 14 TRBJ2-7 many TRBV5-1 TGCGCCAGCAACAGTGGTACAGGGTCCTACGAGCAGTACTTC CASNSGTGSYEQYF
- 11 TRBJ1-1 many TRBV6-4 TGTGCCAGCAGTGATGGGGGTAAAGCTTTCTTT CASSDGGKAFF
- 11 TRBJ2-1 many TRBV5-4 TGTGCCAGCAGCTTTCACCGGGAGCAGTTCTTC CASSFHREQFF
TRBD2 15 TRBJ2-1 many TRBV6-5 TGTGCCAGCAAGCTTAGCGGGAGGTTGGGCAATGAGCAGTTCTTC CASKLSGRLGNEQFF
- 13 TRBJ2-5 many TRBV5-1 TGCGCCAGCAGACAGGGAGGGCAAGAGACCCAGTACTTC CASRQGGQETQYF
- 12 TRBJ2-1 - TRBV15 TGTGCCACCAGCAGAGATTCTCGGGAGCAGTTCTTC CATSRDSREQFF
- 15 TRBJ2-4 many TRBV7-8 TGTGCCAGCAGCTCCTCCCCTCGACAGGAAAACATTCAGTACTTC CASSSSPRQENIQYF
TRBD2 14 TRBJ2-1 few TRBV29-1 TGCAGCAAACACAAAGCGGGATCCTACAATGAGCAGTTCTTC CSKHKAGSYNEQFF
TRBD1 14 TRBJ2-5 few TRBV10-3 TGTGCCATCAGTGTGAGGGACAGCCCAGAGACCCAGTACTTC CAISVRDSPETQYF
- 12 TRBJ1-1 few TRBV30 TGTGCCTGGAGTGCCGACGGACCCGAAGCTTTCTTT CAWSADGPEAFF
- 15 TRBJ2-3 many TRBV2 TGTGCCAGCACCCTAGGACCGGGACCCCCAGATACGCAGTATTTT CASTLGPGPPDTQYF
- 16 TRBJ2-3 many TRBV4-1 TGCGCCAGCAGCCAAGATCCCGGACAGTTGACAGATACGCAGTATTTT CASSQDPGQLTDTQYF
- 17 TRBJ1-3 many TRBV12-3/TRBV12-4 TGTGCCAGCAGTTTAGGAATCCCGGGCCTCTCTGGAAACACCATATATTTT CASSLGIPGLSGNTIYF
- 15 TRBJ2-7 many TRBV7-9 TGTGCCAGCAGCTTAGCGGGAATAGGATCCTACGAGCAGTACTTC CASSLAGIGSYEQYF
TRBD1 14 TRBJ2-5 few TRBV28 TGTGCCAGCAGTTTTCGGACAGGCCAAGAGACCCAGTACTTC CASSFRTGQETQYF